What follows describes a single T cell receptor (beta chain). Only in-frame clones appear in the TCRdb table, and some are missing; sequencing was by immunoSEQ multiplex PCR. The sample contains more than 40,000 clones, roughly 31% of which appear only once. The data stem from a study of tumour-infiltrating T cells in Burkitt lymphoma. The sequence was obtained from a human donor with Burkitt lymphoma. The specimen sequenced was tumor tissue.

Written as DNA, the CDR3 is TGTGCCAGCAGTTACGTTGTCCGAGCTCAAAACATTCAGTACTTC. It is translated as CASSYVVRAQNIQYF. The gene calls are TRBV28 and TRBJ2-4; D remains ambiguous. Per the germline V gene, CDR1 is MDHEN and CDR2 is SYDVKM. This CDR3 is built from 15 residues. V gave up 4 bases and J gave up 5 bases, with 15 bases separating them.